This passage covers 13 T cell receptor beta chains from one sample sequenced in a study of cytomegalovirus exposure and HLA in healthy donors (dated by TCRdb to 2016 to 2017). Libraries were made using the immunoSEQ multiplex PCR assay. The multiplex PCR relied on a mix of 60 forward primers for TCR Vbeta segments and 13 reverse primers for TCR Jbeta segments. TCRdb re-hosts the immuneACCESS table, in-frame sequences only. Its copies lack some clones; in the studies checked, an unresolved V gene accounts for under half of them, and the cause for the rest is not known. The sample table shows 130,000 to 150,000 clones, and around 80% are seen once. The ten largest make up more than 10% of the sample. The sample consisted of PBMCs. The receptors come from a man in his forties or fifties in good health and CMV-seropositive.

This clone was found a few times. The chain employs TRBV2 and TRBJ2-1; 12 positions match TRBD2. The CDR3 is made up of 15 amino acids. Germline V gene lookup returns CDR1 SNHLY and CDR2 FYNNEI. V was clipped by 4 bases and J by 9 bases; unmatched bases: 7. CDR3 region: CASSGSSGRAREQFF. Here the CDR3 DNA reads TGTGCCAGCAGTGGGTCTAGCGGGAGGGCCCGTGAGCAGTTCTTC.

The chain couples TRBV18 to TRBJ1-4; D is undetermined. Germline CDR1 is KGHSH and CDR2 is LQKENI. V was shortened by 2 bases and J by 0 bases, with 4 bases between the two germline ends. This CDR3 spans 14 amino acids. The CDR3 coding sequence is TGTGCCAGCTCACCATCTACAACTAATGAAAAACTGTTTTTT. This encodes CASSPSTTNEKLFF.

A remark on this clone: An end of the junction does not agree with germline; a read error may underlie this. The V call is TRBV5-1, the J call TRBJ2-6; TRBD2 matches at 7 bases. The CDR3 runs 18 residues. CDR1 is SGHRS, CDR2 YFSETQ, per germline. CDR3 amino acids: CASSRGGGELSGANGLTF. The CDR3 nucleotides read TGCGCCAGCAGCCGAGGCGGGGGAGAACTCTCTGGGGCCAACGGCCTGACTTTC.

This clone came up once. The chain combines TRBV5-1 with TRBJ2-3; D ambiguous. Trimming removed 0 bases from V and 1 base from J, with 9 bases in between. There are 15 residues in the CDR3. CDR1 and CDR2 from the germline V gene are SGHRS and YFSETQ. DNA for the CDR3: TGCGCCAGCAGCTTGGGGCAGGTGGGCACAGATACGCAGTATTTT. Protein: CASSLGQVGTDTQYF.

Of note for this clone: The same CDR3 is also encoded by other DNA sequences in this sample. The CDR3 sequence: CASGTGGRTGELFF. The CDR3 DNA reads TGTGCCAGCGGGACGGGGGGCAGGACCGGGGAGCTGTTTTTT. The chain couples TRBV9 to TRBJ2-2; possible D gene TRBD2, 7 bases. The CDR3 totals 14 residues. The germline gives CDR1 SGDLS, CDR2 YYNGEE. V was cut by 7 bases and J by 5 bases, with 15 bases left in between.

This clone was counted a single time. The V gene is TRBV6-1, the J gene TRBJ2-6, with D maybe TRBD2 (6 bases). Between the trimmed V and J ends, which lost 6 bases and 1 base, there was a span of 10 bases. The germline CDR1 and CDR2 sequences are MNHNS and SASEGT. The CDR3 contains 15 residues. The CDR3 region has the DNA TGTGCCAGCAGCGTGGGGAGGTCTGGGGCCAACGTCCTGACTTTC. Protein product: CASSVGRSGANVLTF.

This clone was observed a few times. The chain is built from TRBV28 and TRBJ1-1; D might be TRBD1 (5 bases). Germline values: CDR1 MDHEN, CDR2 SYDVKM. V lost 1 base and J lost 1, with 16 bases in between. CDR3 length: 17 residues. This CDR3 is CASSLSPGLGRNTEAFF. The CDR3 DNA sequence: TGTGCCAGCAGTTTATCTCCAGGGTTAGGCAGGAACACTGAAGCTTTCTTT. Complete variable domain (other parts from reference TRBV28 and TRBJ1-1): DVKVTQSSRYLVKRTGEKVFLECVQDMDHENMFWYRQDPGLGLRLIYFSYDVKMKEKGDIPEGYSVSREKKERFSLILESASTNQTSMYLCASSLSPGLGRNTEAFFGQGTRLTVV.

This clone appeared once. V is TRBV7-2 and J is TRBJ2-7, with D maybe TRBD2 (6 bases). With 2 bases removed from V and 6 bases from J, the gap between germline ends came to 20 bases. Per germline, CDR1 SGHTA and CDR2 FQGNSA. This CDR3 is built from 16 residues. In DNA form, the CDR3 reads TGTGCCAGCAGCTTAAACCCCCCCGGCGGGGCCGGCGAGCAGTACTTC. Translating gives CASSLNPPGGAGEQYF.

V usage is TRBV2 and J usage is TRBJ2-7; tentatively, D is TRBD1 (5 bases). Germline loops: CDR1 SNHLY, CDR2 FYNNEI. This CDR3 spans 11 amino acids. This chain's CDR3 is CDNKQAYEQYF. The CDR3 region has the DNA TGTGACAACAAACAGGCATACGAGCAGTACTTC.

The J gene is TRBJ2-5, the V gene TRBV6-1; 11 bases align to TRBD2. The end of the DNA fits TRBJ2-7 better, so the J call may be wrong. The germline gives CDR1 MNHNS, CDR2 SASEGT. The CDR3 is 15 amino acids. For the CDR3, the DNA is TGTGCCAGCAGTCGGACCGGGACTAGCGGCTACGAGCAGTACTTC. Translated: CASSRTGTSGYEQYF.

The gene calls are TRBV28 and TRBJ1-3, with 8 bases identical to TRBD1. The CDR3 length is 14 residues. The ends lost 8 bases at V and 0 bases at J; junction bases unmatched: 3. Germline V gene sequence: CDR1 MDHEN, CDR2 SYDVKM. CDR3 DNA: TGTGCCAGCCGACAGGGGCACTCTGGAAACACCATATATTTT. Translating it yields CASRQGHSGNTIYF.

The count of this clone is one. The chain is built from TRBV10-3 and TRBJ2-1; 10 positions match TRBD2. V gave up 4 bases and J gave up 6 bases; unmatched junction bases: 0. Germline V gene lookup returns CDR1 ENHRY and CDR2 SYGVKD. This CDR3 is built from 13 residues. In nucleotides, the CDR3 is TGTGCCATCAGTGGGACTAGCGGCAATGAGCAGTTCTTC. It codes for CAISGTSGNEQFF.

This clone has more than one count but fewer than ten. V and J are TRBV11-1 and TRBJ2-7, with TRBD1 matching 8 bases. The CDR3 consists of 14 residues. V lost 5 bases and J lost 7; bases outside the gene matches: 10. Germline CDR1 is SGHAT and CDR2 is FQDESV (reference sequence). Here the CDR3 reads CASSAGTGPREQYF. CDR3 sequence (DNA): TGTGCCAGCAGCGCCGGGACAGGCCCTAGAGAGCAGTACTTC.